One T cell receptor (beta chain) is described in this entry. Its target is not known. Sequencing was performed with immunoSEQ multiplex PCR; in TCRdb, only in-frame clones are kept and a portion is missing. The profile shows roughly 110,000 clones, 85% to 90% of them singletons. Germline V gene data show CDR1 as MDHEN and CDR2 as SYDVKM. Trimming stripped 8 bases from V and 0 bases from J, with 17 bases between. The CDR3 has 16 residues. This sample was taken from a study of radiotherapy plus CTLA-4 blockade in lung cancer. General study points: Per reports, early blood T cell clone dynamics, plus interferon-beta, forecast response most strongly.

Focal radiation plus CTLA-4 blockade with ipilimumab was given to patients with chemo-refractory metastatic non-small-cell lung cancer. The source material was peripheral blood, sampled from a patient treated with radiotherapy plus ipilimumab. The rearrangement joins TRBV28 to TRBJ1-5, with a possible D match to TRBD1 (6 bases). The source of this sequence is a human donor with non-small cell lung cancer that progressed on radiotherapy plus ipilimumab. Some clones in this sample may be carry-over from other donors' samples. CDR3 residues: CASLITGRSSNQPQHF. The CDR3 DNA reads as TGTGCCAGCCTGATTACAGGGAGGAGTAGCAATCAGCCCCAGCATTTT.